This passage covers 26 T cell receptor beta chains from one sample sequenced in a study of T cells after yellow fever vaccination. TCRdb reanalysed the 5' RACE reads using MiXCR and keeps one entry per CDR3 protein. The sample carries hundreds of thousands of distinct CDR3 sequences, approximately 13% recorded once. Source: PBMCs, taken on the day of the yellow fever booster vaccination. These receptors originate from a man aged 25 to 45 who received the YFV17D yellow fever vaccine.

The chain combines TRBV15 with TRBJ2-1, with D perhaps matching TRBD1 (5 bases). Germline CDR1 reads LNHNV; CDR2 reads YYDKDF (reference sequence). V lost 2 bases and J lost 9, with 17 bases in between. The CDR3 is made up of 15 amino acids. In nucleotides, the CDR3 is TGTGCCACCAGCAGAAAGTCAGGGCTGAGGAGTGAGCAGTTCTTC. Protein: CATSRKSGLRSEQFF.

This clonotype was detected a few times. The V call is TRBV6-5, the J call TRBJ2-1, with D possibly being TRBD1 (5 bases). The CDR3 is made up of 14 amino acids. Per the germline V gene, CDR1 is MNHEY and CDR2 is SVGAGI. V was clipped by 0 bases and J by 8 bases, with 11 bases between them. For the CDR3, the DNA is TGTGCCAGCAGTTACTCGTTGATAGGGGATGAGCAGTTCTTC. Its translation is CASSYSLIGDEQFF.

CDR3 DNA sequence: TGTGCCGGAAGACAGGCGATGAACACCGGGGAGCTGTTTTTT. Its translation is CAGRQAMNTGELFF. This chain links TRBV30 with TRBJ2-2; D may be TRBD1 (6 bases). V was cut by 8 bases and J by 1 base, with 14 bases left in between. The germline gives CDR1 GTSNPN, CDR2 SVGIG (reference sequence). The CDR3 loop spans 14 amino acids.

This clonotype was seen only a few times. J is TRBJ1-1 and V is TRBV28; D gene unclear. This CDR3 comprises 14 residues. With 7 bases removed from V and 3 bases from J, the gap between germline ends came to 15 bases. Per germline, CDR1 MDHEN and CDR2 SYDVKM. The CDR3 loop reads CASTRRRADTEAFF. CDR3 DNA sequence: TGTGCCAGCACCCGACGTAGGGCGGACACTGAAGCTTTCTTT.

This clonotype was recorded many times. The V gene is TRBV6-2 or TRBV6-3, the J gene TRBJ2-1; 7 bases align to TRBD2. This CDR3 spans 19 amino acids. Trimming at V came to 1 base and at J to 0 bases, leaving 12 bases not matched to a gene. Germline V gene lookup returns CDR1 MNHEY and CDR2 SVGEGT. CDR3 nucleotide sequence: TGTGCCAGCAGTTACTTGGGAGGGGCCAAAACCTACTCCTACAATGAGCAGTTCTTC. Residues: CASSYLGGAKTYSYNEQFF.

This sequence joins TRBV5-1 and TRBJ2-7; 9 nucleotides line up with TRBD1. CDR1 and CDR2 from the germline V gene are SGHRS and YFSETQ. The CDR3 covers 15 residues. Trimming removed 2 bases from V and 0 bases from J; junction bases left unmatched: 3. CDR3: CASSFGTGPSYEQYF. For the CDR3, the DNA is TGCGCCAGCAGCTTCGGGACAGGGCCCTCCTACGAGCAGTACTTC.

CDR3 DNA sequence: TGCAGTGCTAGAGATCATGGCACAACGAACACCGGGGAGCTGTTTTTT. This gives the protein CSARDHGTTNTGELFF. This chain uses TRBV20-1 with TRBJ2-2; D not resolved. The CDR3 runs 16 residues. The germline gives CDR1 DFQATT, CDR2 SNEGSKA (reference sequence). Trimming shortened V by 0 bases and J by 0 bases, and 11 bases separated the two germline ends.

The chain is built from TRBV4-3 and TRBJ2-3; D possibly uses TRBD1 or TRBD2 (6 bases each). This CDR3 has 16 residues. The V end lost 3 bases, the J end lost 6 bases, and 19 bases lay between the germline ends. Germline V gene data show CDR1 as LGHNA and CDR2 as YSLEER. CDR3 sequence reads: CASSQGAVGRPDTQYF. CDR3 sequence (DNA): TGCGCCAGCAGCCAGGGGGCGGTCGGGAGACCCGATACGCAGTATTTT.

The table lists this clonotype with a few counts. The chain employs TRBV30 and TRBJ2-7, with D unresolved. The V gene lost 2 bases and the J gene lost 2 bases, with 13 bases spanning the gap. This CDR3 region has 14 residues. Looked up from germline, CDR1 is GTSNPN and CDR2 is SVGIG (reference sequence). The CDR3 sequence is CAWSPPLGTYEQYF. The CDR3 region has the DNA TGTGCCTGGAGTCCCCCCCTAGGCACCTACGAGCAGTACTTC.

This clonotype was recorded at least ten times. The chain links TRBV20-1 to TRBJ2-1; 9 bases agree with TRBD1. Per germline, CDR1 DFQATT and CDR2 SNEGSKA (reference sequence). The CDR3 has 15 amino acids. The J segment lost 3 bases and the V segment lost 4 bases, leaving 7 bases of the junction unmatched. CDR3 region: CSAIQGQGYYNEQFF. The CDR3 DNA follows: TGCAGTGCTATCCAGGGACAGGGATACTACAATGAGCAGTTCTTC.

Worth noting for this clonotype: This may be a read error: a much more frequent sequence differs by one nucleotide. This sequence joins TRBV27 and TRBJ2-3, with D perhaps TRBD2 (5 bases). The CDR3 loop spans 15 amino acids. The V and J ends lost 3 bases and 0 bases respectively, with 10 bases between them. Germline CDR1 and CDR2: MNHEY and SMNVEV (reference sequence). DNA of the CDR3: TGTGCCAGCAGTTTTTGTGGCGGGAGCACAGATACGCAGTATTTT. Translation gives CASSFCGGSTDTQYF.

The chain uses TRBV7-2 and TRBJ2-1; TRBD2 agrees at 9 bases. This CDR3 is 17 amino acids long. CDR1 SGHTA and CDR2 FQGNSA come from the germline V gene. V shed 5 bases, J shed 2 bases, and the junction held 10 bases outside the gene matches. For the CDR3, the DNA is TGTGCCAGCAGCCCCCATAGCGGGAGAGTCACCTACAATGAGCAGTTCTTC. Translated, it gives CASSPHSGRVTYNEQFF. The variable domain in full, with the rest retrieved from reference TRBV7-2 and TRBJ2-1, is GAGVSQSPSNKVTEKGKDVELRCDPISGHTALYWYRQSLGQGLEFLIYFQGNSAPDKSGLPSDRFSAERTGGSVSTLTIQRTQQEDSAVYLCASSPHSGRVTYNEQFFGPGTRLTVL.

The V call is TRBV20-1, the J call TRBJ2-7; 7 nucleotides align to TRBD1. The length of the CDR3 is 12 residues. Germline trimming cut 4 bases from V and 4 bases from J; bases unmatched to any gene: 4. Germline V gene data show CDR1 as DFQATT and CDR2 as SNEGSKA (reference sequence). The CDR3: CSATSTGYEQYF. DNA for the CDR3: TGCAGTGCTACATCGACAGGGTACGAGCAGTACTTC.

This clonotype was observed a handful of times. The chain recombines TRBV10-3 with TRBJ1-4; possible D gene TRBD1, 6 bases. Trimming left V 0 bases short and J 8 bases short, with 10 bases between. Germline lookup yields CDR1 ENHRY and CDR2 SYGVKD. CDR3 length equals 14 residues. CDR3 sequence (DNA): TGTGCCATCAGTGAGTCGAGGGGGTCAGAAAAACTGTTTTTT. Its translation is CAISESRGSEKLFF.

The chain employs TRBV4-3 and TRBJ2-7, with D possibly TRBD2 on 7 matching bases. This CDR3 contains 15 residues. The V end was cut by 3 bases, the J end by 0 bases, with 12 bases between. Germline V gene lookup returns CDR1 LGHNA and CDR2 YSLEER. The CDR3 nucleotides read TGCGCCAGCAGCCAGGGGAGGGGGGTCTCCTACGAGCAGTACTTC. It specifies CASSQGRGVSYEQYF.

The chain uses TRBV29-1 and TRBJ2-5; D assignment may be TRBD1 or TRBD2 (6 bases each). CDR3 length equals 15 residues. The V gene's germline CDR1 is SQVTM and CDR2 ANQGSEA. Trimming cost V 6 bases and J 5 bases, with 22 bases left between them. CDR3 sequence (DNA): TGCAGCGTATGGAGGGGGAGCGGAGGGGGGGAGACCCAGTACTTC. It is translated as CSVWRGSGGGETQYF. The full variable domain, with the rest looked up from reference TRBV29-1 and TRBJ2-5, is SAVISQKPSRDICQRGTSLTIQCQVDSQVTMMFWYRQQPGQSLTLIATANQGSEATYESGFVIDKFPISRPNLTFSTLTVSNMSPEDSSIYLCSVWRGSGGGETQYFGPGTRLLVL.

This clonotype was counted between two and nine times. The genes are TRBV18 and TRBJ2-1; D possibly corresponds to TRBD2 (6 bases). In germline, CDR1 is KGHSH, CDR2 LQKENI. The CDR3 consists of 15 residues. V lost 6 bases to trimming and J lost 4 bases, with 16 bases between them. CDR3 nucleotides: TGTGCCAGCTCGACGACCAGCGGGCCTTACAATGAGCAGTTCTTC. This encodes CASSTTSGPYNEQFF.

This clonotype was counted between two and nine times. The rearrangement joins TRBV7-9 to TRBJ1-1; weak D call: TRBD1 (5 bases). The V end was cut by 1 base, the J end by 8 bases, with 20 bases between. CDR3 length equals 16 residues. The germline V gene has CDR1 SEHNR and CDR2 FQNEAQ (reference sequence). The chain's CDR3 is CASSLGWGTGLSEAFF. Here the CDR3 DNA reads TGTGCCAGCAGCTTAGGGTGGGGAACAGGACTATCCGAAGCTTTCTTT.

This chain joins TRBV7-6 and TRBJ2-1; D unresolved. CDR1 is SGHVS and CDR2 is FNYEAQ in the germline V gene. The CDR3 totals 14 residues. V was cut by 2 bases and J by 5 bases, with 10 bases left in between. As DNA, the CDR3 is TGTGCCAGCAGCTTACAGGCCAGAAACAATGAGCAGTTCTTC. Its protein product is CASSLQARNNEQFF.

This chain links TRBV20-1 with TRBJ2-5; D tentatively reads TRBD1 or TRBD2 (5 bases each). Trimming pared 3 bases from V and 2 bases from J, leaving 7 bases between. The CDR3 sequence is 12 residues long. The germline V gene has CDR1 DFQATT and CDR2 SNEGSKA (reference sequence). For the CDR3, the DNA is TGCAGTGCTAGGGGACGGCAAGAGACCCAGTACTTC. This codes for CSARGRQETQYF.

The rearrangement joins TRBV6-5 to TRBJ1-6; TRBD1 agrees at 9 bases. This CDR3 region has 16 residues. CDR1 is MNHEY and CDR2 is SVGAGI in the germline V gene. With V trimmed by 0 bases and J by 10 bases, 7 bases remained unmatched. CDR3 loop: CASSYSDRTGESPLHF. The CDR3 DNA sequence: TGTGCCAGCAGTTACTCCGACCGGACAGGGGAATCACCCCTCCACTTT.

This clonotype has a single count. The chain has TRBV29-1 and TRBJ2-3; no clear D gene. Deletions cut 5 bases from V and 5 bases from J, with 11 bases between. Germline lookup yields CDR1 SQVTM and CDR2 ANQGSEA. This CDR3 has 12 residues. The CDR3 is CSVSWARDTQYF. The DNA for the CDR3 is TGCAGCGTTAGCTGGGCCCGAGATACGCAGTATTTT.

This clonotype was counted only a few times. The rearrangement links TRBV4-3 to TRBJ1-6, with no clear D. Trimming removed 1 base at V and 10 bases at J, with 8 bases between. The CDR3 has 13 amino acids. The germline V gene has CDR1 LGHNA and CDR2 YSLEER. The CDR3 nucleotides are TGCGCCAGCAGCCAAGGTATTGGATCACCCCTCCACTTT. Translation: CASSQGIGSPLHF.

This clonotype came up a few times. The genes are TRBV7-9 and TRBJ2-1; D unclear. Germline V gene lookup returns CDR1 SEHNR and CDR2 FQNEAQ (reference sequence). This CDR3 region has 12 residues. V lost 5 bases and J 10 bases, leaving 12 bases between the germline ends. The CDR3 DNA follows: TGTGCCAGCAGCCCCTCGGGTGTCGAGCAGTTCTTC. Its translation: CASSPSGVEQFF.

This clonotype appeared a few times. The chain links TRBV24-1 to TRBJ1-2, with 9 bases lining up with TRBD1. V lost 7 bases and J lost 1; bases outside the gene matches: 9. CDR3 length: 16 amino acids. The germline V gene has CDR1 KGHDR and CDR2 SFDVKD. The CDR3 bases are TGTGCCACCAGCGCACAGGGGGCCGGGATTAACTATGGCTACACCTTC. Protein sequence: CATSAQGAGINYGYTF.

The CDR3 DNA reads as TGTGCCAGCAGCCCTACCACAACCCGAGGGTTCTTC. Amino acids: CASSPTTTRGFF. The chain uses TRBV12-3 or TRBV12-4 and TRBJ2-1; the D is unclear. V was shortened by 6 bases and J by 15 bases, with 18 bases between the two germline ends. This CDR3 has 12 residues.